This T cell receptor (beta chain) is from a study of T cells after yellow fever vaccination. Study findings and constraints: Abundant clonotypes (contaminants from the bulk population) could be present in FACS-sorted repertoires.

This clonotype was counted at least ten times. As yet, its antigen is unknown. Deletions cut 4 bases from V and 6 bases from J, with 13 bases between. The CDR3 is 13 amino acids. The V gene's germline CDR1 is MNHEY and CDR2 SVGAGI. Template-switching 5'RACE yielded the TCR cDNA; a universal primer site and UMIs were added in the process. TCRdb called the 5' RACE reads again in MiXCR, with one record for every CDR3 protein. The table lists about 340,000 distinct CDR3 sequences, 4% of them singletons, with approximately 24% in the top ten. The chain is built from TRBV6-5 and TRBJ2-7; tentative D call: TRBD2 (6 bases). The TCR sequence derives from a man younger than 35 who received the YFV17D yellow fever vaccine. The sequencing used PBMCs, collected 5 days after the yellow fever booster vaccination. DNA of the CDR3: TGTGCCAGCAGTTTAGGAGGGCCGGTCGAGCAGTACTTC. It translates to CASSLGGPVEQYF.